These 8 T cell receptor beta chains were all obtained from the same sample, sequenced in a study of blood T cell repertoires in COVID-19. Only in-frame clones appear in the TCRdb table, and some are missing; sequencing was by immunoSEQ multiplex PCR. The sample carries 250,000 to 300,000 clones, under 90% recorded once. The sequenced material came from PBMCs or T cells enriched from blood (not recorded which). The source is a woman aged 55-75 years who had recovered from COVID-19.

V gene TRBV7-9 combines with J gene TRBJ1-4, with a tentative D call TRBD1 (6 bases). Between the trimmed V and J ends, which lost 5 bases and 8 bases, there was a span of 12 bases. CDR1 and CDR2 from the germline V gene are SEHNR and FQNEAQ (reference sequence). CDR3 size: 13 residues. The CDR3 sequence is CASSPYREEKLFF. The CDR3 bases are TGTGCCAGCAGCCCCTACAGGGAAGAAAAACTGTTTTTT.

This clone was seen a single time. The chain couples TRBV2 to TRBJ2-2; TRBD2 matches 7 bases. V gave up 6 bases and J gave up 4 bases; unmatched junction bases: 5. CDR3 length equals 14 residues. Germline assignment: CDR1 SNHLY and CDR2 FYNNEI. CDR3 in amino acids: CASRTGTTTGELFF. The CDR3 region has the DNA TGTGCCAGCAGGACCGGGACTACCACCGGGGAGCTGTTTTTT.

J is TRBJ2-7 and V is TRBV6-5; TRBD2 matches at 9 bases. CDR1 is MNHEY, CDR2 SVGAGI, per germline. Trimming took 8 bases from V and 5 from J; bases not matched to a gene: 13. The CDR3 runs 15 residues. CDR3 in amino acids: CASRNTGTSNHEQYF. The CDR3 DNA reads as TGTGCCAGCCGCAATACCGGGACTAGCAACCACGAGCAGTACTTC.

In its sample, this clone was seen once. The chain combines TRBV2 with TRBJ2-3; 10 nucleotides line up with TRBD2. Per the germline V gene, CDR1 is SNHLY and CDR2 is FYNNEI. J was trimmed by 6 bases and V by 9 bases; bases with no gene match: 6. The CDR3 sequence is 13 residues long. The CDR3 loop is CASGLAVWDTQYF. DNA of the CDR3: TGTGCCAGTGGACTAGCGGTTTGGGATACGCAGTATTTT.

The chain links TRBV10-1 to TRBJ2-7, with 10 positions matching TRBD2. From germline, CDR1 is WNHNN and CDR2 SYGVQD (reference sequence). This CDR3 is built from 17 residues. V dropped 6 bases and J dropped 3; count of bases not matched to a gene: 14. The CDR3 loop is CASRTPARLAGFYEQYF. CDR3 nucleotides: TGCGCCAGCAGGACCCCGGCCAGACTAGCGGGCTTCTACGAGCAGTACTTC.

V is TRBV29-1 and J is TRBJ1-1; no definite D call. The CDR3 extends over 13 amino acids. Germline assignment: CDR1 SQVTM and CDR2 ANQGSEA. Trimming removed 4 bases at V and 0 bases at J, with 9 bases between. The CDR3 protein is CSVALAVNTEAFF. The CDR3, as DNA: TGCAGCGTTGCCTTGGCCGTGAACACTGAAGCTTTCTTT.

V usage is TRBV4-2 and J usage is TRBJ1-6; TRBD1 agrees at 7 bases. Germline trimming cut 3 bases from V and 5 bases from J; bases unmatched to any gene: 7. The CDR3 sequence is 16 residues long. The V gene's germline CDR1 is LGHNA and CDR2 YNFKEQ. This chain's CDR3 is CASSQKTGLDNSPLHF. CDR3 nucleotide sequence: TGTGCCAGCAGCCAGAAGACAGGGTTGGATAATTCACCCCTCCACTTT.

The chain carries TRBV7-9 and TRBJ2-2; no definite D call. Trimming left V 2 bases short and J 5 bases short, with 9 bases between. This CDR3 has 14 residues. Germline values: CDR1 SEHNR, CDR2 FQNEAQ (reference sequence). The CDR3 DNA is TGTGCCAGCAGCTTAAGAGGCGAAACCGGGGAGCTGTTTTTT. Its protein is CASSLRGETGELFF. The variable domain in full, with the rest retrieved from reference TRBV7-9 and TRBJ2-2, is DTGVSQNPRHKITKRGQNVTFRCDPISEHNRLYWYRQTLGQGPEFLTYFQNEAQLEKSRLLSDRFSAERPKGSFSTLEIQRTEQGDSAMYLCASSLRGETGELFFGEGSRLTVL.